This entry features one T cell receptor beta chain sequence. The CDR3 extends over 14 amino acids. With 6 bases clipped from V and 1 base from J, the junction kept 3 bases outside the gene matches. CDR1 and CDR2 (germline): MNHEY, SMNVEV (reference sequence). The entry originates in a study of shared clonotypes between healthy human individuals. Sequencing was performed with immunoSEQ multiplex PCR; in TCRdb, only in-frame clones are kept and a portion is missing. Of roughly 1,500,000 clones in the sample, 98% to 99% were seen once. This sequence originates from a man aged 30 to 39 in good health. The sample consisted of naive CD4+ T cells sorted from blood. Indicated subset: CD45RA+ positively selected. This chain joins TRBV27 and TRBJ2-5; 9 bases fit TRBD2. CDR3 loop: CASSVAGAQETQYF. For the CDR3, the DNA is TGTGCCAGCAGCGTAGCGGGGGCCCAAGAGACCCAGTACTTC.